The 27 T cell receptor beta chains presented below share a single source sample, sequenced in a study of T cell changes during pregnancy in multiple sclerosis. Sequenced by immunoSEQ multiplex PCR; TCRdb stores in-frame clones only, minus some. Here the sample spans roughly 52,000 clones, 85% to 95% being singletons. The sequences come from CD4+ T cells from peripheral blood mononuclear cells, collected in the third trimester of pregnancy. The receptors here all came from a female donor with multiple sclerosis, enrolled in a pregnancy study.

This clone was observed a single time. The chain recombines TRBV7-2 with TRBJ2-7; the match to TRBD2 covers 11 bases. Germline assignment: CDR1 SGHTA and CDR2 FQGNSA. V lost 6 bases to trimming and J lost 5 bases; unmatched junction nucleotides: 9. The CDR3 length is 15 residues. The CDR3 region is CASSPTSGRGNEQYF. The CDR3 DNA follows: TGTGCCAGCAGTCCTACTAGCGGGAGAGGCAACGAGCAGTACTTC.

This chain links TRBV2 with TRBJ1-5; possibly TRBD1 for D (6 bases). V gave up 7 bases and J gave up 3 bases, with 10 bases separating them. The CDR3 runs to 13 residues. CDR1 and CDR2 from the germline V gene are SNHLY and FYNNEI. CDR3 sequence: CASTRTVNQPQHF. CDR3 nucleotides: TGTGCCAGCACTCGGACAGTCAATCAGCCCCAGCATTTT.

This chain uses TRBV4-2 with TRBJ2-2; D may be TRBD2 (5 bases). Germline lookup yields CDR1 LGHNA and CDR2 YNFKEQ. Between the trimmed V and J ends, which lost 4 bases and 4 bases, there was a span of 13 bases. The CDR3 runs 15 residues. This CDR3 is CASSPQPDFTGELFF. In nucleotides, the CDR3 is TGTGCCAGCAGCCCTCAGCCGGACTTCACCGGGGAGCTGTTTTTT.

The chain joins TRBV2 to TRBJ2-7; possibly TRBD2 for D (5 bases). The CDR3 extends over 13 amino acids. The V end lost 3 bases, the J end lost 6 bases, and 12 bases lay between the germline ends. Germline CDR1 and CDR2: SNHLY and FYNNEI. The CDR3 region has the DNA TGTGCCAGCAGTGAGGGGTTGAGGGTCGAGCAGTACTTC. It translates to CASSEGLRVEQYF. Together with reference TRBV2 and TRBJ2-7, the CDR3 gives the full variable domain: EPEVTQTPSHQVTQMGQEVILRCVPISNHLYFYWYRQILGQKVEFLVSFYNNEISEKSEIFDDQFSVERPDGSNFTLKIRSTKLEDSAMYFCASSEGLRVEQYFGPGTRLTVT.

V is TRBV5-6 and J is TRBJ2-1, with TRBD2 matching 11 bases. The ends lost 4 bases at V and 12 bases at J; junction bases unmatched: 12. Germline V gene lookup returns CDR1 SGHDT and CDR2 YYEEEE. The CDR3 spans 15 residues. The CDR3 spells CASSPLAGGDSRQFF. CDR3 DNA: TGTGCCAGCAGCCCATTAGCGGGAGGGGATTCGCGGCAGTTCTTC. Together with reference TRBV5-6 and TRBJ2-1, the CDR3 gives the full variable domain: DAGVTQSPTHLIKTRGQQVTLRCSPKSGHDTVSWYQQALGQGPQFIFQYYEEEERQRGNFPDRFSGHQFPNYSSELNVNALLLGDSALYLCASSPLAGGDSRQFFGPGTRLTVL.

The chain is built from TRBV19 and TRBJ1-1; no reliable D call. This CDR3 has 16 residues. V lost 0 bases, J lost 0 bases, and 11 bases lay in between. Germline V gene lookup returns CDR1 LNHDA and CDR2 SQIVND (reference sequence). The CDR3 loop reads CASSIDLAPLNTEAFF. CDR3 nucleotides: TGTGCCAGTAGTATAGATCTGGCACCTTTGAACACTGAAGCTTTCTTT.

This clone was picked up a small number of times. The chain has TRBV5-4 and TRBJ1-1; D not certain. The CDR3 is 15 amino acids. Germline CDR1 and CDR2: SGHNT and YYREEE (reference sequence). Trimming left V 3 bases short and J 2 bases short, with 14 bases between. CDR3 coding DNA: TGTGCCAGCAGCTCATTCTATCGGGGAAACACTGAAGCTTTCTTT. Amino acid sequence: CASSSFYRGNTEAFF.

The rearrangement links TRBV9 to TRBJ1-1, with TRBD1 matching 9 bases. This CDR3 region has 14 residues. The trim removed 5 bases at V and 5 bases at J, leaving 7 bases unmatched. CDR1 SGDLS and CDR2 YYNGEE come from the germline V gene. The CDR3 here is CASSLTGGWTEAFF. CDR3 coding DNA: TGTGCCAGCAGTCTGACAGGGGGATGGACTGAAGCTTTCTTT.

The chain joins TRBV10-3 to TRBJ2-5; tentatively, D is TRBD2 (6 bases). CDR3 size: 14 residues. V was clipped by 9 bases and J by 3 bases, with 17 bases between them. CDR1 and CDR2 from the germline V gene are ENHRY and SYGVKD. The CDR3 region is CAMASGLGKETQYF. The CDR3 nucleotides read TGTGCCATGGCGAGCGGGTTAGGCAAAGAGACCCAGTACTTC.

The chain uses TRBV28 and TRBJ2-3; D gene uncertain. The CDR3 has 13 amino acids. Germline V lookup: CDR1 MDHEN, CDR2 SYDVKM. The CDR3 sequence: CSAMNPSTDTQYF. In DNA form, the CDR3 reads TGTAGCGCCATGAACCCTAGCACAGATACGCAGTATTTT.

The chain couples TRBV7-3 to TRBJ2-4, with D possibly matching TRBD1 (6 bases). The CDR3 is 13 amino acids. Germline V gene lookup returns CDR1 SGHTA and CDR2 FQGTGA. The V end was cut by 5 bases, the J end by 8 bases, with 13 bases between. CDR3: CASSAAGVDIQYF. As DNA, the CDR3 is TGTGCCAGCAGCGCGGCAGGGGTGGACATTCAGTACTTC.

The DNA of the CDR3 is TGTGCCAGTAGTATAGGAACAGTGGGGACCCAGTACTTC. Protein: CASSIGTVGTQYF. The chain combines TRBV19 with TRBJ2-5, with D unclear. CDR1 LNHDA and CDR2 SQIVND come from the germline V gene (reference sequence). V was clipped by 1 base and J by 7 bases, with 10 bases between them. This CDR3 comprises 13 residues.

The rearrangement uses TRBV25-1 and TRBJ2-2; a weak D match, TRBD1 (5 bases). The CDR3 covers 13 residues. Trimming shortened V by 8 bases and J by 4 bases, and 11 bases separated the two germline ends. CDR1 and CDR2 from the germline V gene are MGHDK and SYGVNS. CDR3 DNA sequence: TGTGCCAGCGGAAAAACAGGCACCGGGGAGCTGTTTTTT. It yields the protein CASGKTGTGELFF.

The gene calls are TRBV7-9 and TRBJ2-7; tentative D call: TRBD1 (5 bases). Germline CDR1 SEHNR, CDR2 FQNEAQ (reference sequence). Between the trimmed V and J ends, which lost 5 bases and 7 bases, there was a span of 15 bases. The CDR3 is 13 amino acids. The CDR3 DNA reads as TGTGCCAGCAGCCCGCTAGGGGATAATGAGCAGTACTTC. Translating gives CASSPLGDNEQYF.

V and J are TRBV19 and TRBJ2-3; possibly TRBD2 for D (5 bases). The CDR3 has 13 residues. Germline assignment: CDR1 LNHDA and CDR2 SQIVND (reference sequence). V shed 4 bases and J shed 5 bases, with 10 bases lying between them. The CDR3 is CASSTPRGDTQYF. In DNA form, the CDR3 reads TGTGCCAGTAGTACTCCTCGGGGAGATACGCAGTATTTT. The whole variable domain, filled in from reference TRBV19 and TRBJ2-3, reads DGGITQSPKYLFRKEGQNVTLSCEQNLNHDAMYWYRQDPGQGLRLIYYSQIVNDFQKGDIAEGYSVSREKKESFPLTVTSAQKNPTAFYLCASSTPRGDTQYFGPGTRLTVL.

The genes are TRBV5-1 and TRBJ2-2; D might be TRBD1 (6 bases). The germline CDR1 and CDR2 sequences are SGHRS and YFSETQ. This CDR3 is 16 amino acids long. V was cut by 1 base and J by 1 base, with 11 bases left in between. CDR3 sequence reads: CASSLSGHQNTGELFF. In nucleotides, the CDR3 is TGCGCCAGCAGCTTGTCGGGACACCAGAACACCGGGGAGCTGTTTTTT.

This rearrangement joins TRBV7-9 to TRBJ2-1; TRBD2 matches 8 bases. Trimming cost V 6 bases and J 5 bases; bases outside gene matches: 12. Germline V gene data show CDR1 as SEHNR and CDR2 as FQNEAQ (reference sequence). This CDR3 is 16 amino acids long. Here the CDR3 reads CASSDATGTRNNEQFF. The CDR3 region has the DNA TGTGCCAGCAGTGACGCCACCGGGACTAGGAACAATGAGCAGTTCTTC.

This rearrangement joins TRBV2 to TRBJ1-1, with 9 bases matching TRBD1. Germline V gives CDR1 SNHLY, CDR2 FYNNEI. The trim removed 8 bases at V and 0 bases at J, leaving 4 bases unmatched. This CDR3 has 14 amino acids. The CDR3 nucleotides are TGTGCCAGCGTTACAGGGGGCGTGAACACTGAAGCTTTCTTT. As protein: CASVTGGVNTEAFF.

The chain combines TRBV6-5 with TRBJ1-1; the D gene is possibly TRBD1 (5 bases). V was cut by 0 bases and J by 4 bases, with 12 bases left in between. Germline V gives CDR1 MNHEY, CDR2 SVGAGI. CDR3 length equals 15 residues. CDR3 sequence (DNA): TGTGCCAGCAGTTACTCGAGAAGCGGGGGCACTGAAGCTTTCTTT. Translation gives CASSYSRSGGTEAFF.

This chain joins TRBV2 and TRBJ2-5, with TRBD2 matching 14 bases. The CDR3 spans 16 residues. Looked up from germline, CDR1 is SNHLY and CDR2 is FYNNEI. The ends lost 6 bases at V and 5 bases at J; junction bases unmatched: 8. The CDR3 DNA reads TGTGCCAGCAGGCCTCCGGGACTAGCGGGAGTGGAGACCCAGTACTTC. Translation: CASRPPGLAGVETQYF.

The chain is built from TRBV6-1 and TRBJ1-5, with D tentatively TRBD1 (5 bases). V lost 0 bases and J lost 2, with 11 bases in between. The CDR3 is 16 residues long. Germline CDR1 is MNHNS and CDR2 is SASEGT. The CDR3 spells CASSEARQSGNQPQHF. DNA of the CDR3: TGTGCCAGCAGTGAAGCAAGACAGTCGGGCAATCAGCCCCAGCATTTT.

This chain uses TRBV7-9 with TRBJ2-1; 12 positions match TRBD2. The CDR3 extends over 16 amino acids. The V segment lost 5 bases and the J segment 6 bases; nucleotides outside the gene matches: 8. From germline, CDR1 is SEHNR and CDR2 FQNEAQ (reference sequence). For the CDR3, the DNA is TGTGCCAGCAGCCCAACGGGACTAGCGGGTTTCAATGAGCAGTTCTTC. Translating it yields CASSPTGLAGFNEQFF.

The chain uses TRBV5-1 and TRBJ1-2; 8 nucleotides match TRBD1. Unmatched junction bases numbered 10, after V lost 4 bases and J lost 8 bases. Per germline, CDR1 SGHRS and CDR2 YFSETQ. The CDR3 consists of 14 residues. The chain's CDR3 is CASSVDREIMGYTF. CDR3 DNA sequence: TGCGCCAGCAGCGTGGACAGGGAAATTATGGGCTACACCTTC.

CDR3 in DNA: TGTGCCAGCAGCCCGACAGGGACGGACACTGAAGCTTTCTTT. Translating it yields CASSPTGTDTEAFF. This chain joins TRBV14 and TRBJ1-1; TRBD1 agrees at 7 bases. Germline values: CDR1 SGHDN, CDR2 FVKESK. The ends lost 4 bases at V and 3 bases at J; junction bases unmatched: 5. The CDR3 extends over 14 amino acids.

This rearrangement joins TRBV5-4 to TRBJ2-3; TRBD1 agrees at 8 bases. Per germline, CDR1 SGHNT and CDR2 YYREEE (reference sequence). This CDR3 has 14 residues. The V and J ends lost 4 bases and 6 bases, in that order; junction bases with no gene match: 7. The DNA for the CDR3 is TGTGCCAGCAGCGTGGACAGGGTGGGTGATACGCAGTATTTT. Encoded protein: CASSVDRVGDTQYF.

CDR3 protein: CASSKGGDQPQHF. The CDR3 coding sequence is TGTGCCAGCAGCAAAGGGGGCGATCAGCCCCAGCATTTT. The rearrangement uses TRBV9 and TRBJ1-5; 7 nucleotides agree with TRBD1. Germline V gene data show CDR1 as SGDLS and CDR2 as YYNGEE. With 4 bases clipped from V and 5 bases from J, the junction kept 3 bases outside the gene matches. The CDR3 runs to 13 residues. Looking up the rest from reference TRBV9 and TRBJ1-5 gives the full variable domain: DSGVTQTPKHLITATGQRVTLRCSPRSGDLSVYWYQQSLDQGLQFLIQYYNGEERAKGNILERFSAQQFPDLHSELNLSSLELGDSALYFCASSKGGDQPQHFGDGTRLSIL.

The chain carries TRBV9 and TRBJ2-3, with D perhaps matching TRBD2 (5 bases). The CDR3 length is 14 residues. Germline V gives CDR1 SGDLS, CDR2 YYNGEE. V lost 3 bases and J lost 5, with 13 bases in between. CDR3 region: CASSALGGGDTQYF. The DNA for the CDR3 is TGTGCCAGCAGCGCTCTCGGAGGAGGAGATACGCAGTATTTT.